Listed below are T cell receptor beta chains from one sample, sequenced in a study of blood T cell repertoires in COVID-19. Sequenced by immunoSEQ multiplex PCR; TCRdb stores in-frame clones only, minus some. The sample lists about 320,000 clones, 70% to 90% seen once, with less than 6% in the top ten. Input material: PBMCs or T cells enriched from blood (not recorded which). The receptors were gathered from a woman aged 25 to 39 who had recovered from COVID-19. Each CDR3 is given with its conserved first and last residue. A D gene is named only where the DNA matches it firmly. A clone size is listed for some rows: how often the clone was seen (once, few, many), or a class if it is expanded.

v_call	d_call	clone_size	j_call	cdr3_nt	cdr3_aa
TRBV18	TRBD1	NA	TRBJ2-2	TGTGCCAGCTCACCCGGACAGGGGTCCTTCGGGGAGCTGTTTTTT	CASSPGQGSFGELFF
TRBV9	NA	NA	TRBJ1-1	TGTGCCAGCAGCGGACAAAACACTGAAGCTTTCTTT	CASSGQNTEAFF
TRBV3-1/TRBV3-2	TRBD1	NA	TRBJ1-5	TGTGCCAGCAGCCACGGACAGGTTGCCAATCAGCCCCAGCATTTT	CASSHGQVANQPQHF
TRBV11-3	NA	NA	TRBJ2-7	TGTGCCAGCAGCTTAGGGCAGTCCTACGAGCAGTACTTC	CASSLGQSYEQYF
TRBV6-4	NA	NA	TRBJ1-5	TGTGCCAGCAGTGAGGTTGGGGGCGGCAATCAGCCCCAGCATTTT	CASSEVGGGNQPQHF
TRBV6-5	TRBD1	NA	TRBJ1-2	TGTGCCAGCAGCGACAGGGCCTCTTATGGCTACACCTTC	CASSDRASYGYTF
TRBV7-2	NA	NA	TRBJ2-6	TGTGCCAGCAGCTTCCCTTGGGCAGCTACCTCTGGGGCCAACGTCCTGACTTTC	CASSFPWAATSGANVLTF
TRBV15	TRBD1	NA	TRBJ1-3	TGTGCCACCAGCAGAGGGGGCCGGACAGGGGACTCTGGAAACACCATATATTTT	CATSRGGRTGDSGNTIYF
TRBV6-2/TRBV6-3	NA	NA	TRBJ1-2	TGTGCCAGCAGCCCACAGGGCACTAACTATGGCTACACCTTC	CASSPQGTNYGYTF
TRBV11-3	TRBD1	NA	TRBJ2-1	TGTGCCAGCAGCTTAGAGGTACAGGGGGATAACGAGCAGTTCTTC	CASSLEVQGDNEQFF
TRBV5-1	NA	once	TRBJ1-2	TGCGCCAGCAGCTCAGAAAGCTATGGCTACACCTTC	CASSSESYGYTF
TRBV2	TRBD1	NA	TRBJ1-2	TGTGCCAGCAGTGACGGGACAGGCTATGGCTACACCTTC	CASSDGTGYGYTF
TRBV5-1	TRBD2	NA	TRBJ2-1	TGCGCCAGCAGCTTGGGCGGGAGATACAATGAGCAGTTCTTC	CASSLGGRYNEQFF
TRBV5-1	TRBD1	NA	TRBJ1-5	TGCGCCAGCAGCTTGGTAGTTCGGACAGGGGACAATCAGCCCCAGCATTTT	CASSLVVRTGDNQPQHF
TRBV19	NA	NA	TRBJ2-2	TGTGCCAGTAGTCCCCAGGGCGTAGGCACCGGGGAGCTGTTTTTT	CASSPQGVGTGELFF
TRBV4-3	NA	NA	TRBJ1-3	TGCGCCAGCAGCCAAGTGTTGGGGCAGGCGAACACCATATATTTT	CASSQVLGQANTIYF
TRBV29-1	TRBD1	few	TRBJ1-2	TGCAGCGTTGTGGGTGGGACAGAAGAATTCTATGGCTACACCTTC	CSVVGGTEEFYGYTF
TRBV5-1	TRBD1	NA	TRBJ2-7	TGCGCCAGTTTTACGGGACAGGGGGCAAGGGAGCAGTACTTC	CASFTGQGAREQYF
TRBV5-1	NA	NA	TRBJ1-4	TGCGCCAGCAGCCAGGAGGCAGCTGAAAAACTGTTTTTT	CASSQEAAEKLFF
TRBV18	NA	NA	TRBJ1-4	TGTGCCAGCTCGCCCAACACGGGTACCCCAGGGGAAAAACTGTTTTTT	CASSPNTGTPGEKLFF
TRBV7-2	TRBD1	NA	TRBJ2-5	TGTGCCAGCAGCCAGGGACAGCTCCAAGAGACCCAGTACTTC	CASSQGQLQETQYF
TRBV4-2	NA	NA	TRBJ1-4	TGTGCCAGCAGCCCGACCGTCCGGAGTACTAATGAAAAACTGTTTTTT	CASSPTVRSTNEKLFF
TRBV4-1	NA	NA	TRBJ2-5	TGCGCCAGCAGCCAAGGAGGGAAAGAGACCCAGTACTTC	CASSQGGKETQYF
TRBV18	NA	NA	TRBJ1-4	TGTGCCAGCTCACCACTTGCCCTCCTGGGGCAGGGGACAACTAATGAAAAACTGTTTTTT	CASSPLALLGQGTTNEKLFF
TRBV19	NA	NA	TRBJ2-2	TGTGCCAGTAGTATCAGGGCCCTTGACACCGGGGAGCTGTTTTTT	CASSIRALDTGELFF
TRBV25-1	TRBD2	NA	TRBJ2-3	TGTGCCAGCAGTCTAGCGGGGAACACAGATACGCAGTATTTT	CASSLAGNTDTQYF
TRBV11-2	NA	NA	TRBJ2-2	TGTGCCAGCAGCACTCAGTACCGGGGGATCACCGGGGAGCTGTTTTTT	CASSTQYRGITGELFF
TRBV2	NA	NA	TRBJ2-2	TGTGCCAGCAGCCCCGACACGAACACCGGGGAGCTGTTTTTT	CASSPDTNTGELFF
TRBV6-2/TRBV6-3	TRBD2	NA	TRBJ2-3	TGTGCCAGCAGTCCGGGACTAGCGGGGCGAGATACGCAGTATTTT	CASSPGLAGRDTQYF
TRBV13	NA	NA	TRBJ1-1	TGTGCCAGCAGCCCGGTCGGGGGGACTGAAGCTTTCTTT	CASSPVGGTEAFF
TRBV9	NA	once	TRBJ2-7	TGTGCCAGCAGCCCCCATCCCGGGGGGCGCTCCTACGAGCAGTACTTC	CASSPHPGGRSYEQYF
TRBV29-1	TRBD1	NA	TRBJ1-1	TGCAGCGTGACCCTGAGGGGGCAAAGTGAAGCTTTCTTT	CSVTLRGQSEAFF
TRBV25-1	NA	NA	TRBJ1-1	TGTGCCAGCATTCCACAGGGAATGAACACTGAAGCTTTCTTT	CASIPQGMNTEAFF
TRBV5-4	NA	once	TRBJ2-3	TGTGCCAGCACCATTCAATCGGGGGGCACAGATACGCAGTATTTT	CASTIQSGGTDTQYF
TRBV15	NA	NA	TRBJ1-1	TGTGCCACCAGCAGAGTTGAGCTGAACACTGAAGCTTTCTTT	CATSRVELNTEAFF
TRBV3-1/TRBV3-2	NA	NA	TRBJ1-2	TGTGCCAGCAGCCAAGATGGCCGCGCGGGGGGCTACACCTTC	CASSQDGRAGGYTF
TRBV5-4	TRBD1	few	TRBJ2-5	TGTGCCAGCAGCTCGGGACAGACACCTGGGGAGACCCAGTACTTC	CASSSGQTPGETQYF
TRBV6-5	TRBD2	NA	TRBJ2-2	TGTGCCAGCTCACCTGGGGGGGGCGGGGAGCTGTTTTTT	CASSPGGGGELFF
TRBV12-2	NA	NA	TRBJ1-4	TGTGCAAGTCGCTCGCCACACCCAGCAGGGGGAAGAGAAAAACTGTTTTTT	CASRSPHPAGGREKLFF
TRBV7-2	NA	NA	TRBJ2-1	TGTGCCAGCAGCTTACGGGTCGGGAGCTCCTACAATGAGCAGTTCTTC	CASSLRVGSSYNEQFF
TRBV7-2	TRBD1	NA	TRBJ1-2	TGTGCCAGCAGCTTGGGACCAACAGGGGAAGGCTACACCTTC	CASSLGPTGEGYTF